The source of this T cell receptor (beta chain) is a study of T cell responses to AZD1222 COVID-19 vaccine. Notes on the study in general: A mostly white British donor set with more females was recruited, and clonal diversity was possibly underestimated. Nearly half of spike-specific TCRs reportedly go after variant regions that carry no mutations. Rises in breadth and depth of Spike-specific TCRs came after two AZD1222 doses.

Notes on this clone: Antigen: not known.

Assay: immunoSEQ multiplex PCR; the TCRdb copy retains only in-frame clones and omits some. The table records approximately 96,000 clones, about 90% of them present only once. Germline lookup yields CDR1 SGHTA and CDR2 FQGNSA. The CDR3 sequence is 16 residues long. Trimming shortened V by 1 base and J by 3 bases, and 13 bases separated the two germline ends. The TCR sequence derives from an adult who received the AZD1222 COVID-19 vaccine. The sample in question was peripheral blood, obtained 28 days after the second AZD1222 dose. The V gene is TRBV7-2, the J gene TRBJ2-1; D gene unclear. The DNA for the CDR3 is TGTGCCAGCAGCTTAGTCTCGACGAACAACTACAATGAGCAGTTCTTC. Amino acid sequence: CASSLVSTNNYNEQFF.